The 28 T cell receptor beta chains presented below share a single source sample, sequenced in a study of response to subunit inactivated influenza vaccine. Each CDR3 protein gets one entry after TCRdb re-called the RT-PCR reads with MiXCR. The sample carries approximately 570,000 distinct CDR3 sequences, less than 10% recorded once. Source: PBMCs from blood, taken roughly 24 months after vaccination. Receptor source: a man between 50 and 75 years old who received an inactivated influenza vaccine.

The V call is TRBV20-1, the J call TRBJ2-1, with D hard to call. Germline V lookup: CDR1 DFQATT, CDR2 SNEGSKA (reference sequence). The CDR3 extends over 15 amino acids. V gave up 4 bases and J gave up 6 bases, with 19 bases separating them. The CDR3 sequence is CSATPGSTRSNEQFF. The CDR3 DNA reads TGCAGTGCTACCCCGGGCAGCACTCGCTCCAATGAGCAGTTCTTC.

This clonotype came up a few times. The chain recombines TRBV27 with TRBJ2-7; TRBD1 agrees at 9 bases. Germline V gene lookup returns CDR1 MNHEY and CDR2 SMNVEV (reference sequence). The CDR3 has 15 amino acids. The V and J ends lost 1 base and 4 bases, in that order; junction bases with no gene match: 5. The CDR3 DNA is TGTGCCAGCAGTTTATACACAGGGGGCGTTTACGAGCAGTACTTC. Translated: CASSLYTGGVYEQYF.

This chain uses TRBV7-4 with TRBJ2-2; 12 bases fit TRBD2. In germline, CDR1 is SGHVT, CDR2 SQSDAQ. The CDR3 loop spans 18 amino acids. Trimming at V came to 3 bases and at J to 5 bases, leaving 10 bases not matched to a gene. In nucleotides, the CDR3 is TGTGCCAGCAGCTTGGACCCCGGGACTAGCGGGCGAACCGGGGAGCTGTTTTTT. Translation: CASSLDPGTSGRTGELFF.

The chain joins TRBV6-2 or TRBV6-3 to TRBJ1-2; TRBD1 might be the D (6 bases). This CDR3 contains 14 residues. V lost 7 bases and J 1 base, leaving 13 bases between the germline ends. Germline V gives CDR1 MNHEY, CDR2 SVGEGT. The chain's CDR3 is CASTRDNFNYGYTF. In nucleotides, the CDR3 is TGTGCCAGCACCCGGGACAATTTTAACTATGGCTACACCTTC.

The genes are TRBV20-1 and TRBJ2-1, with 9 bases that match TRBD2. Germline CDR1 reads DFQATT; CDR2 reads SNEGSKA (reference sequence). Trimming took 3 bases from V and 10 from J; bases not matched to a gene: 7. The CDR3 covers 13 residues. The CDR3 region is CSASLAGLLEQFF. CDR3 DNA: TGCAGTGCTAGCCTAGCGGGACTACTAGAGCAGTTCTTC.

The sample holds a few counts of this clonotype. The CDR3 DNA follows: TGTGCCAGCAGTTTTCGGGGAAAAGGGTACGAGCAGTACTTC. Protein: CASSFRGKGYEQYF. J is TRBJ2-7 and V is TRBV12-3 or TRBV12-4; TRBD2 is a possible D gene (5 bases). The length of the CDR3 is 14 residues. Trimming took off 3 bases at V and 4 bases at J, with 13 bases between the two ends.

This clonotype appeared a few times. The chain couples TRBV6-2 or TRBV6-3 to TRBJ2-7; TRBD1 agrees at 8 bases. The germline CDR1 and CDR2 sequences are MNHEY and SVGEGT. J gave up 1 base and V 7 bases, and 6 bases lay outside the gene matches. There are 14 residues in the CDR3. This chain's CDR3 is CASTGQGKSYEQYF. The DNA for the CDR3 is TGTGCCAGCACAGGACAGGGAAAATCCTACGAGCAGTACTTC.

The V gene is TRBV2, the J gene TRBJ2-4; D ambiguous. The CDR3 is made up of 14 amino acids. Germline V gives CDR1 SNHLY, CDR2 FYNNEI. V lost 6 bases, J lost 0 bases, and 9 bases lay in between. In nucleotides, the CDR3 is TGTGCCAGCAGCATTGTCGTAGCCAAAAACATTCAGTACTTC. Its protein is CASSIVVAKNIQYF.

Comment on this clonotype: The junction does not match germline at one end; this may be a read error. This chain uses TRBV7-3 with TRBJ1-2; weak D call: TRBD1 (5 bases). Per the germline V gene, CDR1 is SGHTA and CDR2 is FQGTGA. This CDR3 is 16 amino acids long. The CDR3 loop is CASSPHSGGVNYVYTF. In nucleotides, the CDR3 is TGTGCCAGCAGCCCGCATAGCGGGGGGGTTAACTATGTCTACACCTTC.

In its sample, this clonotype was seen many times. The V and J genes are TRBV20-1 and TRBJ1-5; no clear D gene. This CDR3 spans 14 amino acids. In germline, CDR1 is DFQATT, CDR2 SNEGSKA (reference sequence). The ends were cut back, 3 bases at V and 0 bases at J, with 9 bases in the middle. CDR3 nucleotides: TGCAGTGCTAGGTTCCGGGGTAGCAATCAGCCCCAGCATTTT. Protein sequence: CSARFRGSNQPQHF.

This clonotype showed up just a few times. The chain uses TRBV4-1 and TRBJ2-7; no clear D. CDR3 length equals 15 residues. Trimming pared 1 base from V and 3 bases from J, leaving 13 bases between. Germline V gene lookup returns CDR1 MGHRA and CDR2 YSYEKL. Here the CDR3 DNA reads TGCGCCAGCAGCCAAGGATTAGGAGTAGTCTACGAGCAGTACTTC. Its protein product is CASSQGLGVVYEQYF.

This clonotype was counted only a few times. The CDR3 reads CASRLGQSSSYEQYF. The CDR3 nucleotides are TGTGCCAGCAGGTTGGGGCAGTCTAGCTCCTACGAGCAGTACTTC. The rearrangement uses TRBV6-1 and TRBJ2-7; a possible D gene is TRBD1 (5 bases). The CDR3 extends over 15 amino acids. Germline CDR1 MNHNS, CDR2 SASEGT. V was shortened by 6 bases and J by 0 bases, with 15 bases between the two germline ends.

V and J are TRBV20-1 and TRBJ2-5; 8 bases fit TRBD2. V was pared by 5 bases and J by 7 bases, with 6 bases of the junction left unmatched. The CDR3 spans 12 residues. Germline V gives CDR1 DFQATT, CDR2 SNEGSKA (reference sequence). CDR3 protein: CSAPGLAWTQYF. CDR3 DNA: TGCAGTGCTCCCGGACTAGCTTGGACCCAGTACTTC.

CDR3 residues: CASSFDRVSTDTQYF. The DNA for the CDR3 is TGTGCCAGCAGCTTTGACCGGGTTAGCACAGATACGCAGTATTTT. V and J are TRBV7-2 and TRBJ2-3; D is uncertain. The V and J ends lost 3 bases and 0 bases respectively, with 10 bases between them. Per the germline V gene, CDR1 is SGHTA and CDR2 is FQGNSA. The CDR3 runs to 15 residues. The full variable domain, with the rest looked up from reference TRBV7-2 and TRBJ2-3, is GAGVSQSPSNKVTEKGKDVELRCDPISGHTALYWYRQSLGQGLEFLIYFQGNSAPDKSGLPSDRFSAERTGGSVSTLTIQRTQQEDSAVYLCASSFDRVSTDTQYFGPGTRLTVL.

This clonotype was detected only a few times. The chain employs TRBV27 and TRBJ2-2; D gene uncertain. This CDR3 is 16 amino acids long. The V and J ends lost 3 bases and 0 bases respectively, with 11 bases between them. Germline CDR1 MNHEY, CDR2 SMNVEV (reference sequence). The CDR3 nucleotides are TGTGCCAGCAGTTTTATTGGTTTTTCGAACACCGGGGAGCTGTTTTTT. This sequence encodes CASSFIGFSNTGELFF.

This chain links TRBV20-1 with TRBJ2-7; a possible D gene is TRBD1 (6 bases). Germline V gene lookup returns CDR1 DFQATT and CDR2 SNEGSKA (reference sequence). The CDR3 spans 14 residues. V was trimmed by 6 bases and J by 1 base, leaving 16 bases between them. In DNA, the CDR3 is TGCAGTGCGAATACAGAGAGGGGGTCCTACGAGCAGTACTTC. Amino acid sequence: CSANTERGSYEQYF.

This clonotype appeared many times. This CDR3 is CASSLRTSGGSSGNEQYF. CDR3 coding DNA: TGTGCCAGCAGCCTGCGAACTAGCGGGGGTTCATCGGGGAACGAGCAGTACTTC. The chain recombines TRBV5-6 with TRBJ2-7; 11 nucleotides match TRBD2. V lost 4 bases and J lost 5; bases outside the gene matches: 17. CDR3 length equals 18 residues. Per the germline V gene, CDR1 is SGHDT and CDR2 is YYEEEE.

The genes are TRBV28 and TRBJ2-3; tentative D call: TRBD1 (5 bases). The CDR3 consists of 15 residues. The germline gives CDR1 MDHEN, CDR2 SYDVKM. The ends were cut back, 6 bases at V and 11 bases at J, with 24 bases in the middle. Here the CDR3 reads CASRLDKFPQMRQYF. CDR3 coding DNA: TGTGCCAGCAGACTGGACAAATTCCCCCAGATGAGGCAGTATTTT. Combining the CDR3 with reference TRBV28 and TRBJ2-3 gives the whole variable domain DVKVTQSSRYLVKRTGEKVFLECVQDMDHENMFWYRQDPGLGLRLIYFSYDVKMKEKGDIPEGYSVSREKKERFSLILESASTNQTSMYLCASRLDKFPQMRQYFGPGTRLTVL.

This clonotype was detected a few times. The chain couples TRBV28 to TRBJ1-5, with 8 bases matching TRBD1. The CDR3 has 17 amino acids. CDR1 is MDHEN and CDR2 is SYDVKM in the germline V gene. The V segment lost 6 bases and the J segment 2 bases; nucleotides outside the gene matches: 12. This chain's CDR3 is CASRPTGGRSGNQPQHF. The DNA of the CDR3 is TGTGCCAGCAGGCCTACAGGGGGTAGATCGGGCAATCAGCCCCAGCATTTT.

Many counts were recorded for this clonotype. The chain employs TRBV7-2 and TRBJ2-4, with D possibly being TRBD2 (6 bases). Germline CDR1 and CDR2: SGHTA and FQGNSA. The CDR3 runs to 16 residues. V dropped 3 bases and J dropped 7 bases, with 19 bases sitting between them. The CDR3 sequence: CASSLGPGPRGNIQYF. The CDR3 DNA reads as TGTGCCAGCAGCTTGGGGCCCGGTCCACGGGGGAACATTCAGTACTTC.

Only a few counts were recorded for this clonotype. J is TRBJ1-2 and V is TRBV13, with 10 bases that match TRBD1. Trimming took 2 bases from V and 4 from J; bases not matched to a gene: 7. Germline V gene lookup returns CDR1 PRHDT and CDR2 FYEKMQ (reference sequence). This CDR3 has 16 residues. The CDR3 sequence is CASSLLTGGEGYGYTF. In DNA form, the CDR3 reads TGTGCCAGCAGCTTATTGACAGGGGGCGAAGGCTATGGCTACACCTTC.

This clonotype was counted ten times or more. The genes are TRBV5-1 and TRBJ2-7, with 7 bases that match TRBD1. There are 15 residues in the CDR3. V was clipped by 2 bases and J by 0 bases; unmatched bases: 5. The germline V gene has CDR1 SGHRS and CDR2 YFSETQ. CDR3 sequence (DNA): TGCGCCAGCAGCTTCAGGCAGGGGGTCTCCTACGAGCAGTACTTC. The encoded protein is CASSFRQGVSYEQYF.

J is TRBJ2-5 and V is TRBV11-2; D is possibly TRBD1 or TRBD2 (6 bases each). This CDR3 contains 15 residues. Trimming stripped 1 base from V and 3 bases from J, with 12 bases between. CDR1 SGHAT and CDR2 FQNNGV come from the germline V gene. CDR3 in DNA: TGTGCCAGCAGCTTAGGATTAGGGGGGAAAGAGACCCAGTACTTC. It codes for CASSLGLGGKETQYF.

V is TRBV7-8 and J is TRBJ1-5; a weak D match, TRBD1 (5 bases). Germline lookup yields CDR1 SGHVS and CDR2 FQNEAQ. V was pared by 6 bases and J by 4 bases, with 13 bases between. This CDR3 has 14 residues. The CDR3 coding sequence is TGTGCCAGCAGTCGAAGGGGCCCGAATCAGCCCCAGCATTTT. Translated: CASSRRGPNQPQHF.

The chain is built from TRBV5-1 and TRBJ2-1; 12 bases fit TRBD2. CDR1 SGHRS and CDR2 YFSETQ come from the germline V gene. This CDR3 spans 15 amino acids. V gave up 9 bases and J gave up 0 bases; unmatched junction bases: 4. CDR3 coding DNA: TGCGCCACCCGGACTAGCGGGATCTCCTACAATGAGCAGTTCTTC. This encodes CATRTSGISYNEQFF.

This sequence joins TRBV20-1 and TRBJ2-7; tentatively, D is TRBD2 (6 bases). In germline, CDR1 is DFQATT, CDR2 SNEGSKA (reference sequence). Trimming removed 0 bases from V and 3 bases from J, with 15 bases in between. CDR3 length equals 15 residues. CDR3 coding DNA: TGCAGTGCTAGAGATCTGTACGGCGGGGACTACGAGCAGTACTTC. It encodes CSARDLYGGDYEQYF.

The genes are TRBV7-9 and TRBJ2-5; D ambiguous. Trimming left V 5 bases short and J 2 bases short, with 21 bases between. Germline values: CDR1 SEHNR, CDR2 FQNEAQ (reference sequence). The CDR3 contains 17 residues. The CDR3 loop reads CASSKPREAHIQETQYF. CDR3 sequence (DNA): TGTGCCAGCAGCAAACCCCGCGAGGCCCACATACAAGAGACCCAGTACTTC.

This clonotype was observed at least ten times. The chain couples TRBV5-6 to TRBJ1-1; maybe TRBD1 (6 bases). This CDR3 contains 14 residues. Trimming shortened V by 0 bases and J by 4 bases, and 10 bases separated the two germline ends. Germline CDR1 is SGHDT and CDR2 is YYEEEE. CDR3 sequence: CASSLGTGTTEAFF. CDR3 bases: TGTGCCAGCAGCTTGGGTACAGGGACCACTGAAGCTTTCTTT.